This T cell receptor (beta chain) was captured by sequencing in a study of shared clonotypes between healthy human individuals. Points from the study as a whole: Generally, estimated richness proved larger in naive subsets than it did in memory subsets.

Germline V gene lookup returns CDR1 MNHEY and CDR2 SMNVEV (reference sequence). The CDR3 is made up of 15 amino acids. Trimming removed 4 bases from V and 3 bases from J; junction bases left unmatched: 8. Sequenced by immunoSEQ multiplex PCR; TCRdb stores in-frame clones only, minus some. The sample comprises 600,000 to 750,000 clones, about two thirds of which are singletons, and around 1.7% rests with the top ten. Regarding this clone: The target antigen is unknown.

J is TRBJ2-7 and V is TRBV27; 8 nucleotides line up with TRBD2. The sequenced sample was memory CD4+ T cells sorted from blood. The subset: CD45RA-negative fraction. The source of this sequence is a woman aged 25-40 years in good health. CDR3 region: CASSSSGSYIYEQYF. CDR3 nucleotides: TGTGCCAGCAGTTCAAGCGGGAGTTATATCTACGAGCAGTACTTC.